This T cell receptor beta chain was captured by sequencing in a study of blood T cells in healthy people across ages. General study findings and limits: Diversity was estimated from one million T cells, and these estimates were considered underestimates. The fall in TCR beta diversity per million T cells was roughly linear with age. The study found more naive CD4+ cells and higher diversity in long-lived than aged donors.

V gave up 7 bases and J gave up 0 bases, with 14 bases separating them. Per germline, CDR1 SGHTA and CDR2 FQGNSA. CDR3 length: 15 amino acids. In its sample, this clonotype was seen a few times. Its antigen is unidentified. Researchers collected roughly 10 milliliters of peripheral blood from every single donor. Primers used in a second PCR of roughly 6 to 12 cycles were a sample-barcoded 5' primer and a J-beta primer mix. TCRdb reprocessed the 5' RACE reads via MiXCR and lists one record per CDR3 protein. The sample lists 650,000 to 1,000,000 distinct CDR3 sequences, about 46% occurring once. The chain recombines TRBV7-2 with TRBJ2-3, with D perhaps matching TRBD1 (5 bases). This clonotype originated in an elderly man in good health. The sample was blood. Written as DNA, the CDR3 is TGTGCCAGCAAACGAACAGGCTCTAGCACAGATACGCAGTATTTT. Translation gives CASKRTGSSTDTQYF. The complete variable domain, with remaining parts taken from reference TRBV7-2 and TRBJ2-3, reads GAGVSQSPSNKVTEKGKDVELRCDPISGHTALYWYRQSLGQGLEFLIYFQGNSAPDKSGLPSDRFSAERTGGSVSTLTIQRTQQEDSAVYLCASKRTGSSTDTQYFGPGTRLTVL.